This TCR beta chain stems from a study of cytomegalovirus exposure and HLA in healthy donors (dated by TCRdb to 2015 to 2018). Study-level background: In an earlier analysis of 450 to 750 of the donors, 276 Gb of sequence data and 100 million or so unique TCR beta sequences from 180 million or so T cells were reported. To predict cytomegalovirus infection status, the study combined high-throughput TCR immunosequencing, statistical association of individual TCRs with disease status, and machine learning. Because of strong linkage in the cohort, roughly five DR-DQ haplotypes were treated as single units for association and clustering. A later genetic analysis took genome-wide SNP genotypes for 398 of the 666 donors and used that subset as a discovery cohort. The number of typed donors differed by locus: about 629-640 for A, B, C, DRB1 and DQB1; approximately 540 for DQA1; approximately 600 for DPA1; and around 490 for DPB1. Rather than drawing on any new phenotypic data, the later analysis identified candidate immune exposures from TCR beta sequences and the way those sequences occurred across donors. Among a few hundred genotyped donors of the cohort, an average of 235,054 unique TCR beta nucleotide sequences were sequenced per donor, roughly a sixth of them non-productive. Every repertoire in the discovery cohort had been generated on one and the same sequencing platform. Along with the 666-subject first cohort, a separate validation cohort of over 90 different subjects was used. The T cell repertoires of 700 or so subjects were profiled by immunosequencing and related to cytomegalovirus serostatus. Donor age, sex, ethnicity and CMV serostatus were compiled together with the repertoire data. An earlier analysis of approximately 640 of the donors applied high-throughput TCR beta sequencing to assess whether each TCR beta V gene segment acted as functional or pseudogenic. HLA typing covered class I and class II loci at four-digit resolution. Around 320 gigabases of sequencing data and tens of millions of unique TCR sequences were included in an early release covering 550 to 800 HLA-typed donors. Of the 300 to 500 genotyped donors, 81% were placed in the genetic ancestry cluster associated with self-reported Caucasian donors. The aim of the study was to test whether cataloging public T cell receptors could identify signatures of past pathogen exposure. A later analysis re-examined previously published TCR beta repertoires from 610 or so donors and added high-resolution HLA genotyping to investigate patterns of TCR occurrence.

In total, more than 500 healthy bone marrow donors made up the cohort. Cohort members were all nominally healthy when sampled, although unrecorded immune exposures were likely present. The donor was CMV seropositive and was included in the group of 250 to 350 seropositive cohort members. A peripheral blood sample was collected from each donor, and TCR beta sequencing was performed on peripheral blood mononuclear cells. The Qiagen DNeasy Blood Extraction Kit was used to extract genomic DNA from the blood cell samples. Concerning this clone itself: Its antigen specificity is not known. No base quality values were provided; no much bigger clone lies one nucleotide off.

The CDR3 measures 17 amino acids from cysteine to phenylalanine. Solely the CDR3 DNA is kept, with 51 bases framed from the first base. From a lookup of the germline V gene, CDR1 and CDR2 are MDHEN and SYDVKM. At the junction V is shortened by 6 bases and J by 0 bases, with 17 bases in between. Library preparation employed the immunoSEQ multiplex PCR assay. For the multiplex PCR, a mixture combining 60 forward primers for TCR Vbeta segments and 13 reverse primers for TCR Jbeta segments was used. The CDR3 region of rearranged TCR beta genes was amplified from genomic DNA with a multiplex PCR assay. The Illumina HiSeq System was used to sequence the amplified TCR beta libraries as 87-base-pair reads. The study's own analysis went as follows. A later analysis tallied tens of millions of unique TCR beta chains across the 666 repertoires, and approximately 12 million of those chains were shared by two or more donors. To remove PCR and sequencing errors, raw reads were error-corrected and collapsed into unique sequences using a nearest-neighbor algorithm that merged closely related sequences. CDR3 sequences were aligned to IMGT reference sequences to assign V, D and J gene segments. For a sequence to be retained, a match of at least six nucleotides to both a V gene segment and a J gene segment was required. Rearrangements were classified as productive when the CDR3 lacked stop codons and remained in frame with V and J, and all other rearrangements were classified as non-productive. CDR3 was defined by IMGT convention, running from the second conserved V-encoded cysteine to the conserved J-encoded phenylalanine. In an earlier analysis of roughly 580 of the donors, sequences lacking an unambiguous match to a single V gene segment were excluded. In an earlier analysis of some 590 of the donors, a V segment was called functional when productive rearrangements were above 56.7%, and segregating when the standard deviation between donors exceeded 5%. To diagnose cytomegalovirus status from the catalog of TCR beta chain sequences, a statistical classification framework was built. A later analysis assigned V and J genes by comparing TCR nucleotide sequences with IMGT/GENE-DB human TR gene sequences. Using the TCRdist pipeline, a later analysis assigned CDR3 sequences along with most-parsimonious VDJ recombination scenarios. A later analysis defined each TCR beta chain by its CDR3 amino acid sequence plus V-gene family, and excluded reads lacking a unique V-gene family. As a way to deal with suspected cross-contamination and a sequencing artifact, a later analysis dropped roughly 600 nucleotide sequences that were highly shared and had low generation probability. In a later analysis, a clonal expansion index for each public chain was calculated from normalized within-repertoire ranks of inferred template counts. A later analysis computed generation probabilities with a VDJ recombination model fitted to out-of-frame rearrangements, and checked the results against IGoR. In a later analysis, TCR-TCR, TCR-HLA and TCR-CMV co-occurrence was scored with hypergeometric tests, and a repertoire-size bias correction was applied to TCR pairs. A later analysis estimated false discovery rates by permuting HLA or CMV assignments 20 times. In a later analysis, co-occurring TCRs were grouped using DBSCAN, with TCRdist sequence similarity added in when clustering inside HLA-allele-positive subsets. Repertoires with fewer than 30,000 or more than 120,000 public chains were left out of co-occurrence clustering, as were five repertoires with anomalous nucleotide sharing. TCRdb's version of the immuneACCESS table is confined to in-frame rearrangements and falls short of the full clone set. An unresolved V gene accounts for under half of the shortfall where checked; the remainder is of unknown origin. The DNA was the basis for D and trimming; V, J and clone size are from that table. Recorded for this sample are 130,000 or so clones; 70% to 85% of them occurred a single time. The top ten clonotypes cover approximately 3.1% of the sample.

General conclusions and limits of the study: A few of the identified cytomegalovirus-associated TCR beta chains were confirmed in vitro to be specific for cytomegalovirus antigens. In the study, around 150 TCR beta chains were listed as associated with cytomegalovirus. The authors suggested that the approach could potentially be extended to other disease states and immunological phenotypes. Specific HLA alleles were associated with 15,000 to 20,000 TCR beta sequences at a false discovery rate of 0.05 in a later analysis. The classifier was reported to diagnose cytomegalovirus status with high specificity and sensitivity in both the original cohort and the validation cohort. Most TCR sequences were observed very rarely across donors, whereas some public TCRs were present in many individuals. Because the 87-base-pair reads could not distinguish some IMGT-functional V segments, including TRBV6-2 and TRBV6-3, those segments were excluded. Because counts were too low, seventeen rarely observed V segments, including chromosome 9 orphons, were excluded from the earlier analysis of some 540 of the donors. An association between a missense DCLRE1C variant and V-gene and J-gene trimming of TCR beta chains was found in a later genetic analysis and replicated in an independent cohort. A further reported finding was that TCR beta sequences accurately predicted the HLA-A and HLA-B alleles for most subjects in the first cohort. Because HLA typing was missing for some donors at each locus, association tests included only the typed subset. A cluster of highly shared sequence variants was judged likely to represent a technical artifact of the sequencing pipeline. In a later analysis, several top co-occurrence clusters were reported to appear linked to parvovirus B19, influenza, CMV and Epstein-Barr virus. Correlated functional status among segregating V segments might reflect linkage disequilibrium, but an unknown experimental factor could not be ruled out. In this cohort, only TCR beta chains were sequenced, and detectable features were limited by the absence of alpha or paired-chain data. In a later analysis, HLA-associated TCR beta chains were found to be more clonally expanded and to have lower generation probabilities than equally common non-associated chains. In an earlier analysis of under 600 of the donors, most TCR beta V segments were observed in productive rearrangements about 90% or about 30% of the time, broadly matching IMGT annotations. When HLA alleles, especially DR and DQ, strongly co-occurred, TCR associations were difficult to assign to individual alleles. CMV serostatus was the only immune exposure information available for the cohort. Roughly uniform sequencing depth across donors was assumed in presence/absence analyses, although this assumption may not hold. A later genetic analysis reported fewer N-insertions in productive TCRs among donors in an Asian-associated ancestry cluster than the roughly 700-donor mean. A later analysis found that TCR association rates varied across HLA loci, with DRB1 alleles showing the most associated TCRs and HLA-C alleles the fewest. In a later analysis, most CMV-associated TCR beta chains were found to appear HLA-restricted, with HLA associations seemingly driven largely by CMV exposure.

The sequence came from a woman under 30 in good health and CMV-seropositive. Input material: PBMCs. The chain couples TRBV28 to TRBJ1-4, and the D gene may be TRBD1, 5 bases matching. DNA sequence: TGTGCCAGCAGGCGTAGGGGTCCCCTTGCAACTAATGAAAAACTGTTTTTT. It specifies CASRRRGPLATNEKLFF.